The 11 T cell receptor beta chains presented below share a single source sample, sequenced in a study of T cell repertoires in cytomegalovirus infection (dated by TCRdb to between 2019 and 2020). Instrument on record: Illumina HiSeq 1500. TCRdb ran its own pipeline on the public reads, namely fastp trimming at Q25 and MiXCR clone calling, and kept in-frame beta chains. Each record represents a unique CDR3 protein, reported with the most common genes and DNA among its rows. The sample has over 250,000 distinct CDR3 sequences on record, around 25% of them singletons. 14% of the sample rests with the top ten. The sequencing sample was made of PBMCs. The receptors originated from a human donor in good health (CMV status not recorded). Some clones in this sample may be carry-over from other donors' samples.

The CDR3 nucleotides read TGTGCCAGCAGACTGTTTGACACCGGGGAGCTGTTTTTT. It yields the protein CASRLFDTGELFF. The rearrangement uses TRBV6-6 and TRBJ2-2; no firm D call. CDR1 and CDR2 from the germline V gene are MNHNY and SVGAGI (reference sequence). The CDR3 is made up of 13 amino acids. V gave up 6 bases and J gave up 3 bases, with 8 bases separating them.

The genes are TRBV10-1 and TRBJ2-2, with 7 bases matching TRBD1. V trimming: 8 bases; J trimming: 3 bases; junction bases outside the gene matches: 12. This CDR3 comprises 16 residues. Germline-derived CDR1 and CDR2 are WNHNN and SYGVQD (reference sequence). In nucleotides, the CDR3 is TGCGCCAGCCGTCCCGGGACAGCCACCTACACCGGGGAGCTGTTTTTT. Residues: CASRPGTATYTGELFF.

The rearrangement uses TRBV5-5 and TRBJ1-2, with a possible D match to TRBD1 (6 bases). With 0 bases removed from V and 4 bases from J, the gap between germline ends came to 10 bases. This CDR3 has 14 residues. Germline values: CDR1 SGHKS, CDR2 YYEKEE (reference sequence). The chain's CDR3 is CASSLAQGSYGYTF. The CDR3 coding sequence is TGTGCCAGCAGCTTGGCCCAGGGGAGCTATGGCTACACCTTC.

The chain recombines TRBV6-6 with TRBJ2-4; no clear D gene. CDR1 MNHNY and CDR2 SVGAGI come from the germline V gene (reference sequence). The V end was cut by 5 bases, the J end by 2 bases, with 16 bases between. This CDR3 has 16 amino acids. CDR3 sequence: CASSDTPPGPKNIQYF. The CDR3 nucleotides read TGTGCCAGCAGTGATACCCCCCCTGGGCCCAAAAACATTCAGTACTTC.

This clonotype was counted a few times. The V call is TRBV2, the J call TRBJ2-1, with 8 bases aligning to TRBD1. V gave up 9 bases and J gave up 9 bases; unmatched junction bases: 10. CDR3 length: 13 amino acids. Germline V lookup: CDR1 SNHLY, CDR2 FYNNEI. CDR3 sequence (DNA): TGTGCCAGGAGACAGGGGCCCTCGGGTGAGCAGTTCTTC. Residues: CARRQGPSGEQFF.

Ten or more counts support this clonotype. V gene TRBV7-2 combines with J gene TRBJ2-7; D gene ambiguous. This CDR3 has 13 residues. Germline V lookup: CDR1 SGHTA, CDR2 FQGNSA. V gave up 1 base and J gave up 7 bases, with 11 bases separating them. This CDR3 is CASSLDRVGEQYF. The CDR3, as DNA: TGTGCCAGCAGCTTAGATAGGGTGGGGGAGCAGTACTTC.

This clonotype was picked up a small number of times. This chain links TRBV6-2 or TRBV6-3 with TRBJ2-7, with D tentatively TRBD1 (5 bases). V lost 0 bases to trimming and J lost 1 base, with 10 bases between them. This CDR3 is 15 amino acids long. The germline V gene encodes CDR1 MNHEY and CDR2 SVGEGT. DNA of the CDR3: TGTGCCAGCAGTTACTCAGGGGAAGGTTCCTACGAGCAGTACTTC. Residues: CASSYSGEGSYEQYF.

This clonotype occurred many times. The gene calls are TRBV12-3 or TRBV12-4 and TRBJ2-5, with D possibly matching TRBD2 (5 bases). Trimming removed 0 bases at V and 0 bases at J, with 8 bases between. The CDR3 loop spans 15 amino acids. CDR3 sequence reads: CASSLARGYQETQYF. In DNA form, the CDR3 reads TGTGCCAGCAGTTTAGCGCGCGGGTACCAAGAGACCCAGTACTTC.

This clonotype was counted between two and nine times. In DNA form, the CDR3 reads TGTGCCAGCAGTTCAACCGGGACGCGCCTCGGGGAGCAGTTCTTC. This encodes CASSSTGTRLGEQFF. The chain couples TRBV25-1 to TRBJ2-1; D could derive from TRBD1 or TRBD2 (5 bases each). This CDR3 is 15 amino acids long. Between the trimmed V and J ends, which lost 5 bases and 10 bases, there was a span of 21 bases. Germline V CDR1 and CDR2: MGHDK, SYGVNS.

CDR3 in amino acids: CAISESRGTEAFF. The CDR3 DNA reads TGTGCCATCAGTGAGTCGAGAGGCACTGAAGCTTTCTTT. The V gene is TRBV10-3, the J gene TRBJ1-1, with D unclear. With 0 bases removed from V and 4 bases from J, the gap between germline ends came to 6 bases. Per germline, CDR1 ENHRY and CDR2 SYGVKD. The CDR3 extends over 13 amino acids.

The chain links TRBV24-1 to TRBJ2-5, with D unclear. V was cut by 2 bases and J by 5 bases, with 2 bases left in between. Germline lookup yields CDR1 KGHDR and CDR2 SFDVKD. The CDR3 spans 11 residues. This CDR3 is CATSDYETQYF. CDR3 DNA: TGTGCCACCAGTGATTATGAGACCCAGTACTTC.